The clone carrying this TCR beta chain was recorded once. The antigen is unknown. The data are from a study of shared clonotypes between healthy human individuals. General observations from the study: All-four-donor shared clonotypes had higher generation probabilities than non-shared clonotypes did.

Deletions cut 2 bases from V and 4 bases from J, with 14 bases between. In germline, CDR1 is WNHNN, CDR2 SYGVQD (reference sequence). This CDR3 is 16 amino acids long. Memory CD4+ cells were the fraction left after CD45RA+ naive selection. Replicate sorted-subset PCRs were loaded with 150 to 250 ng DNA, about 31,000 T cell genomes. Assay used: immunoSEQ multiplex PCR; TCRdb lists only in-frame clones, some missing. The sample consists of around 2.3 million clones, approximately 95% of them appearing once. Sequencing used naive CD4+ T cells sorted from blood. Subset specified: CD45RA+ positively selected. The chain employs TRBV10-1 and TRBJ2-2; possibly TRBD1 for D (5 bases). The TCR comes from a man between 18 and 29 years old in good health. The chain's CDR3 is CASSETRVDGTGELFF. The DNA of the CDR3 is TGCGCCAGCAGTGAGACCAGGGTTGATGGCACCGGGGAGCTGTTTTTT.